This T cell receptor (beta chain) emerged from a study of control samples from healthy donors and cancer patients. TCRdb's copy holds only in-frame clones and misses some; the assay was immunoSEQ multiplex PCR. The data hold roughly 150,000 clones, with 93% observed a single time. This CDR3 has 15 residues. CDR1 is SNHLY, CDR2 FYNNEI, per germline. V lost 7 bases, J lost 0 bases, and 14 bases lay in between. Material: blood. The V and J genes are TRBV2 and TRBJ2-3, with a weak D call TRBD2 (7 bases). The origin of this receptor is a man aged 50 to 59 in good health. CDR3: CASTGGPPSTDTQYF. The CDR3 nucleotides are TGTGCCAGCACGGGGGGCCCCCCGAGCACAGATACGCAGTATTTT.